The 3 T cell receptor beta chains presented below share a single source sample, sequenced in a study. TCRdb ran MiXCR on the 5' RACE reads and lists one entry per CDR3 protein. The sample lists around 55,000 distinct CDR3 sequences, about a fifth occurring once. Tregs were sorted as CD4+CD25+CD127-/low cells. Material: tumor-infiltrating Tregs sorted from the breast tumor. These receptors all come from a female donor with breast cancer.

A remark on this clonotype: A much larger clone lies a single base off, so this may be a read error. The chain uses TRBV28 and TRBJ1-2; a weak D match, TRBD1 (5 bases). The CDR3 covers 14 residues. CDR1 and CDR2 from the germline V gene are MDHEN and SYDVKM. The CDR3 here is CASSLRAGTYGYAF. CDR3 nucleotide sequence: TGTGCCAGCAGCCTGAGGGCGGGGACCTATGGCTACGCCTTC.

This clonotype was counted a few times. At one end, the junction sequence differs from germline, possibly due to a read error. The rearrangement uses TRBV12-3 or TRBV12-4 and TRBJ1-1; possible D gene TRBD1, 5 bases. This CDR3 spans 14 amino acids. CDR3 residues: CAGRAGNAATEAFF. CDR3 DNA: TGTGCCGGCAGGGCAGGCAACGCGGCAACTGAAGCTTTCTTT.

A few counts support this clonotype. The chain uses TRBV12-3 or TRBV12-4 and TRBJ2-1; D uncertain. The ends were cut back, 2 bases at V and 7 bases at J, with 9 bases in the middle. This CDR3 contains 13 residues. The CDR3: CASSLNRWNEQFF. CDR3 DNA: TGTGCCAGCAGTTTAAATAGATGGAATGAGCAGTTCTTC.